Reported below is one TCR beta chain. Its matching antigen is unknown. Brentuximab vedotin exposure varied among the patients, all of whom had relapsed after autologous stem cell transplantation. The repertoire was sequenced with immunoSEQ multiplex PCR; TCRdb's copy has only in-frame clones and lacks some. This table holds some 95,000 clones, roughly nine tenths found once. Germline V gene sequence: CDR1 MDHEN, CDR2 SYDVKM. This CDR3 is built from 13 residues. Losses at the gene ends were 7 bases for V and 3 bases for J; bases not matched to a gene: 2. The data originate from a study of PD-1 blockade in classical Hodgkin lymphoma. The study's findings and limits: Complete responders had baseline diversity similar to newly diagnosed patients. Newly diagnosed patients reportedly trailed healthy donors in baseline TCR diversity. Patients starting nivolumab less than 1 year after ASCT had lower diversity and were excluded from later analyses. Still unresolved is the cause of the repertoire differences, which may be disease activity or prior therapy.

V usage is TRBV28 and J usage is TRBJ2-5, with 10 bases identical to TRBD2. The material sequenced was peripheral blood mononuclear cells (PBMCs), taken before the second cycle of nivolumab. This sequence originates from a human donor with classical Hodgkin lymphoma. This chain's CDR3 is CASNGLAEETQYF. The CDR3 coding sequence is TGTGCCAGCAATGGACTAGCGGAAGAGACCCAGTACTTC.